The clone carrying this T cell receptor (beta chain) has ten or more counts. Amplification of TCR beta CDR3 regions used RNA as the template. First-round RT-PCR of the TCR CDR3 relied on the HTBI primer set. TCRdb reprocessed the multiplex PCR reads via MiXCR and lists one record per CDR3 protein. Here the sample spans 550,000 to 600,000 distinct CDR3 sequences, around 14% being singletons. The sample originates from a study of T cells in Graves' hyperthyroidism and ophthalmopathy. From approximately 9.1 ml of fresh peripheral blood, PBMCs were isolated. Trimming took 8 bases from V and 2 from J, leaving 13 bases between them. This CDR3 has 13 residues. The germline V gene has CDR1 KGHSH and CDR2 LQKENI.

Material for sequencing was blood. The source of this sequence is a woman between 18 and 29 years old with Graves' ophthalmopathy. This sequence joins TRBV18 and TRBJ2-7; D is unclear. The DNA for the CDR3 is TGTGCCAGCGCAAAAGACTTCCCCTACGAGCAGTACTTC. It encodes CASAKDFPYEQYF.